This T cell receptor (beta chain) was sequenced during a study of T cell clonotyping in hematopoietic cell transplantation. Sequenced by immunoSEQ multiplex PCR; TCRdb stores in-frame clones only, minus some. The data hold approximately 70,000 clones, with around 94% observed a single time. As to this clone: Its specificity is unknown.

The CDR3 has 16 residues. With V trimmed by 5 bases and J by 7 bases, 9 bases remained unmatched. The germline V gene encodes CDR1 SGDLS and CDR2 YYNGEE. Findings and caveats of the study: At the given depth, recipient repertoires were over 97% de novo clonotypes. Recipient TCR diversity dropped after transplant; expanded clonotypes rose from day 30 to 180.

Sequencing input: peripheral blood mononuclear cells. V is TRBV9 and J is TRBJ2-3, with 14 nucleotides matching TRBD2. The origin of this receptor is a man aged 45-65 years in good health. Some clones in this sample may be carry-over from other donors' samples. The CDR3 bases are TGTGCCAGCAGTCCAAGGACTAGCGGGGGGAAAAATACGCAGTATTTT. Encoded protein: CASSPRTSGGKNTQYF. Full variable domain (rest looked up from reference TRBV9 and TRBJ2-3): DSGVTQTPKHLITATGQRVTLRCSPRSGDLSVYWYQQSLDQGLQFLIQYYNGEERAKGNILERFSAQQFPDLHSELNLSSLELGDSALYFCASSPRTSGGKNTQYFGPGTRLTVL.